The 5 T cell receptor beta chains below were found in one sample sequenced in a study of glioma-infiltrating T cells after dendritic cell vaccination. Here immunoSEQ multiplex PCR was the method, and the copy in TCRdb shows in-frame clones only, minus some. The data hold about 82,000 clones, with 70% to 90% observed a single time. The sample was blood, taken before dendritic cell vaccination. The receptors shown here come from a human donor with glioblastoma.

The CDR3 coding sequence is TGTGCCAGCAGTTTATCTTCCCCCGGAGGTGCCAATGAGCAGTTCTTC. This encodes CASSLSSPGGANEQFF. V is TRBV27 and J is TRBJ2-1; the D gene is possibly TRBD2 (5 bases). The germline V and J ends were trimmed by 0 bases and 6 bases, with 15 bases remaining between them. Germline lookup yields CDR1 MNHEY and CDR2 SMNVEV (reference sequence). The CDR3 sequence is 16 residues long.

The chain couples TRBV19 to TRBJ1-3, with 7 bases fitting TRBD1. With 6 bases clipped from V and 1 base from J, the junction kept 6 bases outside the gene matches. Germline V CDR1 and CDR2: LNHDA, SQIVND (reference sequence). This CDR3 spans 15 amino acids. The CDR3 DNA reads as TGTGCCAGTAGAAACAGGGGCTCTTCTGGAAACACCATATATTTT. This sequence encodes CASRNRGSSGNTIYF.

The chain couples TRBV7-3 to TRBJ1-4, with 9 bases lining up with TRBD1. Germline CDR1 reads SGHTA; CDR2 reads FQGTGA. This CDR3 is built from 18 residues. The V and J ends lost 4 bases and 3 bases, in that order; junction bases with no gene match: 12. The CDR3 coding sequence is TGTGCCAGCAGCTACTCGGGACAGGGCCATCCGGCTAATGAAAAACTGTTTTTT. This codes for CASSYSGQGHPANEKLFF. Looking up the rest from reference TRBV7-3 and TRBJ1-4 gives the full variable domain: GAGVSQTPSNKVTEKGKYVELRCDPISGHTALYWYRQSLGQGPEFLIYFQGTGAADDSGLPNDRFFAVRPEGSVSTLKIQRTERGDSAVYLCASSYSGQGHPANEKLFFGSGTQLSVL.

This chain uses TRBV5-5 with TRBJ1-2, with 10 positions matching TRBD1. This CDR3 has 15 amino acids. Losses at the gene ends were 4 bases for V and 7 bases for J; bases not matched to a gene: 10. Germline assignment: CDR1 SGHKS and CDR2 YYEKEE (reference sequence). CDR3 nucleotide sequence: TGTGCCAGCAGCCGAGACAGGGGGCGCTTAGGTGGCTACACCTTC. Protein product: CASSRDRGRLGGYTF. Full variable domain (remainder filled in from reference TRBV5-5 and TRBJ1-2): DAGVTQSPTHLIKTRGQQVTLRCSPISGHKSVSWYQQVLGQGPQFIFQYYEKEERGRGNFPDRFSARQFPNYSSELNVNALLLGDSALYLCASSRDRGRLGGYTFGSGTRLTVV.

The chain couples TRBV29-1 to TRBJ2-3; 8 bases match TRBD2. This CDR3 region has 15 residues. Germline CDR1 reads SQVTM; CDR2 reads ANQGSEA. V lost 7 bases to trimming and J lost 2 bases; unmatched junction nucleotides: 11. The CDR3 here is CSGFGGGPFTDTQYF. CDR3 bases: TGCAGCGGGTTTGGCGGGGGGCCGTTCACAGATACGCAGTATTTT.